The clone carrying this TCR beta chain has more than one count but fewer than ten. Its antigen remains unidentified. These data are taken from a study of cytomegalovirus exposure and HLA in healthy donors. Germline loops: CDR1 MGHDK, CDR2 SYGVNS. V dropped 4 bases and J dropped 6 bases, with 12 bases sitting between them. There are 13 residues in the CDR3. Study findings and constraints: Generally TCR sequences proved uncommon, though certain public TCRs appeared in numerous donors.

Primers for the PCR totalled 60 Vbeta and 13 Jbeta. Repertoires were generated with immunoSEQ multiplex PCR, while TCRdb's copy carries only in-frame clones and drops some. The sample records about 120,000 clones, about 8.6% being singletons. The origin of this receptor is a woman aged 40 to 55 in good health and CMV-seropositive. The specimen sequenced was PBMCs. This chain connects TRBV25-1 to TRBJ1-2; the D gene is possibly TRBD1 (6 bases). The CDR3 coding sequence is TGTGCCAGCAGTGCCACCAGACAGGATGGCTACACCTTC. This gives the protein CASSATRQDGYTF.